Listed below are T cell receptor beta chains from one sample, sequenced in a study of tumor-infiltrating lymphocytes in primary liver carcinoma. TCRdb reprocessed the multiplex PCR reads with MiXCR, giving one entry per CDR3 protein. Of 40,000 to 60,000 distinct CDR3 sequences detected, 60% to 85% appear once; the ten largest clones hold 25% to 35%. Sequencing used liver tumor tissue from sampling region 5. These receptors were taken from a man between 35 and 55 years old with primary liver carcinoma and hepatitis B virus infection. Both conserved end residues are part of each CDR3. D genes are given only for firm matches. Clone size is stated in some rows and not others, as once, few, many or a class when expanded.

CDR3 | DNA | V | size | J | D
CASSQDRGFGEKLFF | TGTGCCAGCAGCCAAGACAGGGGGTTCGGTGAAAAACTGTTTTTT | TRBV4-2 | few | TRBJ1-4 | TRBD1
CASTESLRDFASSNEKLFF | TGTGCCAGCACTGAATCACTCCGGGACTTCGCTTCGTCTAATGAAAAACTGTTTTTT | TRBV6-1 | once | TRBJ1-4 | .
CASSTLTGANEQFF | TGTGCCAGCAGCACCCTTACGGGGGCAAATGAGCAGTTCTTC | TRBV12-3/TRBV12-4 | many | TRBJ2-1 | .
CASSIGPPGQGSYEQYF | TGTGCCAGCAGCATTGGCCCGCCGGGACAGGGAAGCTATGAGCAGTACTTC | TRBV11-2 | . | TRBJ2-7 | TRBD1
CAGTPADRDYGYTF | TGTGCCGGCACCCCAGCCGACAGGGACTATGGCTATACCTTC | TRBV11-2 | once | TRBJ1-2 | TRBD1
CSAREGYPGGDTQYF | TGCAGTGCTAGAGAGGGCTATCCGGGTGGAGATACGCAGTATTTT | TRBV20-1 | . | TRBJ2-3 | .
CASTVGQGSTDTQYF | TGTGCCAGCACAGTTGGACAGGGGAGCACAGATACGCAGTATTTT | TRBV7-9 | many | TRBJ2-3 | TRBD1
CVGSRGLAVSTDTQYF | TGTGTCGGCAGCAGGGGACTAGCGGTTAGCACAGATACGCAGTATTTT | TRBV11-1 | once | TRBJ2-3 | TRBD2
CAGSSSELASQYF | TGTGCCGGCAGCTCGAGTGAGCTAGCGTCGCAGTACTTC | TRBV11-2 | . | TRBJ2-7 | .
CAMDQGLAYEQYF | TGTGCCATGGACCAAGGACTAGCCTACGAGCAGTACTTC | TRBV21-1 | many | TRBJ2-7 | .
CAGCLGPGHSSGANVLTF | TGTGCCGGCTGTTTAGGGCCAGGGCACAGCTCTGGGGCCAACGTCCTGACTTTC | TRBV11-2 | . | TRBJ2-6 | .
CVGNTGRYPEPQHF | TGTGTCGGCAACACCGGACGGTATCCCGAGCCCCAGCATTTT | TRBV11-2 | . | TRBJ1-5 | .
CASTQRFEVAQYF | TGCGCCAGCACCCAGAGATTCGAAGTAGCCCAGTATTTT | TRBV10-2 | . | TRBJ2-3 | .
CASSERQGRAYGYTF | TGTGCCAGCAGCGAACGACAGGGCAGGGCCTATGGCTACACCTTC | TRBV5-5 | . | TRBJ1-2 | TRBD1
CSVEGSLANEQYF | TGCAGCGTTGAGGGGTCGTTAGCAAACGAGCAGTACTTC | TRBV29-1 | medium-sized | TRBJ2-7 | .
CATSRSGGDYGHTF | TGTGCCACCAGTCGCTCTGGGGGCGACTATGGCCACACCTTC | TRBV12-3/TRBV12-4 | . | TRBJ1-2 | .
CVSSIMGRDTEAFF | TGTGTCAGTAGTATTATGGGGAGGGACACTGAGGCTTTCTTT | TRBV19 | . | TRBJ1-1 | .
CATKAGTGGNEQYF | TGTGCCACCAAAGCCGGGACAGGGGGCAACGAGCAGTACTTC | TRBV2 | few | TRBJ2-7 | TRBD1
CANSIIGNGQFF | TGTGCCAACAGCATTATCGGGAATGGGCAGTTCTTC | TRBV11-2 | . | TRBJ2-1 | .
CAIGDSGSNVLTF | TGTGCCATCGGGGACTCTGGGTCCAACGTCCTGACTTTT | TRBV10-3 | . | TRBJ2-6 | .
CASSIQGGLYEQYF | TGTGCCAGCAGTATACAGGGGGGGCTCTATGAGCAGTACTTC | TRBV12-3/TRBV12-4 | . | TRBJ2-7 | .
CTSNSSRNTGELFF | TGTACCAGCAACTCATCCCGGAACACCGGGGAGCTGTTTTTT | TRBV11-2 | . | TRBJ2-2 | .